The clone carrying this T cell receptor beta chain was seen a single time. The data originate from a study of blood T cell repertoires in COVID-19. Study in general: Sites across the United States, Italy and Spain contributed samples from acute and convalescent COVID-19. In each case, the material was cDNA or gDNA derived from T cells, B-cell-depleted T cells, or PBMCs.

CDR3 length: 16 amino acids. With 5 bases clipped from V and 0 bases from J, the junction kept 8 bases outside the gene matches. Germline-derived CDR1 and CDR2 are SGHRS and YFSETQ. Original data processing: Amplification with reference gene primers provided the estimates of nucleated cell counts. Clones were read by immunoSEQ multiplex PCR, and TCRdb kept only the in-frame ones, dropping some. The DNA gave D and trimming, while V, J and clone size come from that table. The sample has around 100,000 clones, 80% to 90% seen once; the top ten hold about 3%. Sequencing was carried out using peripheral blood. The clonotype originates from a human donor in a cohort sampled during active COVID-19. The chain employs TRBV5-1 and TRBJ2-3; 8 bases fit TRBD1. CDR3 nucleotide sequence: TGCGCCAGCAGACCCGGGACAGGTTCTAGCACAGATACGCAGTATTTT. Translation gives CASRPGTGSSTDTQYF. The whole variable domain, remainder taken from reference TRBV5-1 and TRBJ2-3, is KAGVTQTPRYLIKTRGQQVTLSCSPISGHRSVSWYQQTPGQGLQFLFEYFSETQRNKGNFPGRFSGRQFSNSRSEMNVSTLELGDSALYLCASRPGTGSSTDTQYFGPGTRLTVL.